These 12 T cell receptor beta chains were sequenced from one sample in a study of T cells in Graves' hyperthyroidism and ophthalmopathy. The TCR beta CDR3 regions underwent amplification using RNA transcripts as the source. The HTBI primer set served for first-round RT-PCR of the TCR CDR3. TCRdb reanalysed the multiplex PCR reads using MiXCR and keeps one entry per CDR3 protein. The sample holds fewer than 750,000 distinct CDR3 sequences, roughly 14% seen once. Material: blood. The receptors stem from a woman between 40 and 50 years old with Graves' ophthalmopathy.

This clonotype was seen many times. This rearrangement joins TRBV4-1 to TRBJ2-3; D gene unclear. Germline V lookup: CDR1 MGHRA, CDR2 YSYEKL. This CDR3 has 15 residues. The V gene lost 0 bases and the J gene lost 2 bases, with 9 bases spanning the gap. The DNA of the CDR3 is TGCGCCAGCAGCCAAGATCACGAGTTCACAGATACGCAGTATTTT. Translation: CASSQDHEFTDTQYF.

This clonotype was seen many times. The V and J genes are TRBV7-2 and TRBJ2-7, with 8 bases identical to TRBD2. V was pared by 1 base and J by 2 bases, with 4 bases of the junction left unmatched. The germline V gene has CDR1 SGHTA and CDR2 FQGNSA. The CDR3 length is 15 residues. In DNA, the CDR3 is TGTGCCAGCAGCTTAGGCGGCGGGAGGACCTACGAGCAGTACTTC. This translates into CASSLGGGRTYEQYF.

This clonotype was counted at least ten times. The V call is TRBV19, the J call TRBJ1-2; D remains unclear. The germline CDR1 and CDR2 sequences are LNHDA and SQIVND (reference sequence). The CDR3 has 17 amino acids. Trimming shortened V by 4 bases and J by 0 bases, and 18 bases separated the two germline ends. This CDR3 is CASSTAVLPVSNYGYTF. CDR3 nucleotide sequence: TGTGCCAGTAGTACAGCGGTCTTGCCCGTCTCTAACTATGGCTACACCTTC.

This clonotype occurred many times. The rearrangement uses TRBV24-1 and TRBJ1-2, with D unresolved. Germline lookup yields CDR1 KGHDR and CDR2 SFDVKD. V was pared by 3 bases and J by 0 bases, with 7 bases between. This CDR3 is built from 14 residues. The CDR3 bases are TGTGCCACCAGTGATCCTACAGCTAACTATGGCTACACCTTC. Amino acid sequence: CATSDPTANYGYTF.

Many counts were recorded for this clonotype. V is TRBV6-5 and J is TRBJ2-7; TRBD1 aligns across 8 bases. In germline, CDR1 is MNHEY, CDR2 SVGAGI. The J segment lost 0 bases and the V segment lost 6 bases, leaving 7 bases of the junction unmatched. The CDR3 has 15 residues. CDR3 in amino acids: CASRQTTGGSYEQYF. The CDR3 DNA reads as TGTGCCAGCAGACAAACTACAGGGGGCTCCTACGAGCAGTACTTC.

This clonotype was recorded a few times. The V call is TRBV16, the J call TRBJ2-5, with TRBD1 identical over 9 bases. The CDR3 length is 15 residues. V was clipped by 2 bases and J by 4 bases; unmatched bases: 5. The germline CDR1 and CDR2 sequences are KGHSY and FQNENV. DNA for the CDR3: TGTGCCAGCAGCCAAATCGGGGACAGGGTAGAGACCCAGTACTTC. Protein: CASSQIGDRVETQYF.

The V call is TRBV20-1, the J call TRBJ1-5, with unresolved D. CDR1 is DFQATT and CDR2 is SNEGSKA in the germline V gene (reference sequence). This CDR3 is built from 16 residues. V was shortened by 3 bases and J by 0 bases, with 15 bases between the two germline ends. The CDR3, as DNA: TGCAGTGCTAGGGCCAGCCTAGGATATAGCAATCAGCCCCAGCATTTT. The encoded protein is CSARASLGYSNQPQHF.

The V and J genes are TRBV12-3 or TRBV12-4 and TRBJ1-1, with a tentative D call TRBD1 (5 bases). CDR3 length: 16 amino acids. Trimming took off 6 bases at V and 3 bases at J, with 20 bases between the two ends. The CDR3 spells CASRPMRGGADTEAFF. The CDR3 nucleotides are TGTGCCAGCAGACCTATGCGGGGGGGAGCGGACACTGAAGCTTTCTTT.

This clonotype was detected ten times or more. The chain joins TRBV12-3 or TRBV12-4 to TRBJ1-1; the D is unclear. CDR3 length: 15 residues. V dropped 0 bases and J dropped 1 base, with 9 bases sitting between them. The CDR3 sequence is CASSLAHTANTEAFF. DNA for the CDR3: TGTGCCAGCAGTTTAGCGCACACAGCGAACACTGAAGCTTTCTTT.

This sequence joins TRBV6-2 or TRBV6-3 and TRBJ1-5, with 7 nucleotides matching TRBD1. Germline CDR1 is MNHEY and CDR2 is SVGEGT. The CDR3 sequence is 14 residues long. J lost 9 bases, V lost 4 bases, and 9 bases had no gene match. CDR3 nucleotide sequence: TGTGCCAGCAGTTCCGGACAGGAAAGACCGCCCCAGCATTTT. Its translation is CASSSGQERPPQHF.

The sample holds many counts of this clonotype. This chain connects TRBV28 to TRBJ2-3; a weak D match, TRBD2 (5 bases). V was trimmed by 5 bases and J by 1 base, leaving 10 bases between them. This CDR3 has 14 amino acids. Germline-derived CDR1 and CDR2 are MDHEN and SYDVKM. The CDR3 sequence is CASSIGGRTDTQYF. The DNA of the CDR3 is TGTGCCAGCAGTATCGGAGGCCGCACAGATACGCAGTATTTT.

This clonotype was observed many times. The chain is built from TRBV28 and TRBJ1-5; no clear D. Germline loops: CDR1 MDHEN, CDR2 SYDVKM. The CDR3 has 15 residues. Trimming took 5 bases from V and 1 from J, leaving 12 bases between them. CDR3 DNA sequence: TGTGCCAGCAGTACCCGATCGTACAGCAATCAGCCCCAGCATTTT. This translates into CASSTRSYSNQPQHF.